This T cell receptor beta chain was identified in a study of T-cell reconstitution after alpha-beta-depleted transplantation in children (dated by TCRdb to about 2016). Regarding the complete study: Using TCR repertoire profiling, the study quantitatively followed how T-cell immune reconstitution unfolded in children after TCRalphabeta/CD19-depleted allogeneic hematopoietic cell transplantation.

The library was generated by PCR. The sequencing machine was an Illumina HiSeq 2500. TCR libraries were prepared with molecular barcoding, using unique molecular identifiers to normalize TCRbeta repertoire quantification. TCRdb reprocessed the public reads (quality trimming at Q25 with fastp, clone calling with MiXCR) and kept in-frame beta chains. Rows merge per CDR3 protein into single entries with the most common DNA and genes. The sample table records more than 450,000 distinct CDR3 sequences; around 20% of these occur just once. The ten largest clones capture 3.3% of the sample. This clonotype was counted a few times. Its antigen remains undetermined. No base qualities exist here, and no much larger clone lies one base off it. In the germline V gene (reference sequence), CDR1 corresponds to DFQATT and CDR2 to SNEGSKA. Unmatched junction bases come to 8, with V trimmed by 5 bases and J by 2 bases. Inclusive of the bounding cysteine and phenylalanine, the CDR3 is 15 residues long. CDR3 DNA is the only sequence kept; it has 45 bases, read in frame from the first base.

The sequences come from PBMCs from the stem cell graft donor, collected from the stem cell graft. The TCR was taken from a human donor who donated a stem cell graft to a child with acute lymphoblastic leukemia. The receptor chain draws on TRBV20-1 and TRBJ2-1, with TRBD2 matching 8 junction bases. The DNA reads TGCAGTGCTGGAAAACTAGCGGAAGCCTACAATGAGCAGTTCTTC. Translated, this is CSAGKLAEAYNEQFF.